The 26 T cell receptor beta chains presented below share a single source sample, sequenced in a study of patients and donors after allogeneic stem cell transplantation. TCRdb fed the RT-PCR reads into MiXCR, producing one record per CDR3 protein. Of hundreds of thousands of distinct CDR3 sequences listed, approximately 16% are singletons. Source material: blood, either unsorted or a sorted T cell fraction (not recorded which). Source of these receptors: a human donor who was either an allogeneic HSCT recipient or a stem cell or donor lymphocyte infusion donor (not recorded which). It is not recorded whose cells these are; they may come from a transplant donor.

This clonotype was seen a few times. The chain links TRBV5-1 to TRBJ1-1; D remains unclear. Deletions cut 0 bases from V and 0 bases from J, with 12 bases between. CDR3 length: 16 amino acids. Germline V gene data show CDR1 as SGHRS and CDR2 as YFSETQ. This CDR3 is CASSLARGSMNTEAFF. In nucleotides, the CDR3 is TGCGCCAGCAGCTTGGCCCGGGGATCCATGAACACTGAAGCTTTCTTT.

This chain uses TRBV7-2 with TRBJ2-2; 8 bases map to TRBD1. V lost 3 bases and J lost 8; bases outside the gene matches: 2. The CDR3 runs to 13 residues. Germline-derived CDR1 and CDR2 are SGHTA and FQGNSA. This CDR3 reads CASSFRGLGELFF. The CDR3 region has the DNA TGTGCCAGCAGCTTCAGGGGGCTAGGGGAGCTGTTTTTT.

This clonotype showed up just once. The chain joins TRBV20-1 to TRBJ2-1; maybe TRBD2 (5 bases). Germline CDR1 is DFQATT and CDR2 is SNEGSKA (reference sequence). With 3 bases removed from V and 0 bases from J, the gap between germline ends came to 9 bases. This CDR3 spans 14 amino acids. The CDR3 DNA reads TGCAGTGCTAGGGAGAGGGCCTCCTACAATGAGCAGTTCTTC. Protein product: CSARERASYNEQFF.

This clonotype was found many times. This chain links TRBV29-1 with TRBJ2-1; D ambiguous. Trimming stripped 4 bases from V and 10 bases from J, with 8 bases between. The CDR3 has 10 amino acids. CDR1 and CDR2 (germline): SQVTM, ANQGSEA. Here the CDR3 reads CSVARLEQFF. CDR3 sequence (DNA): TGCAGCGTTGCGCGCCTAGAGCAGTTCTTC.

This clonotype came up a few times. The chain couples TRBV7-9 to TRBJ1-3, with D uncertain. CDR3 length: 14 amino acids. V shed 4 bases and J shed 2 bases, with 9 bases lying between them. CDR1 and CDR2 (germline): SEHNR, FQNEAQ (reference sequence). Written as DNA, the CDR3 is TGTGCCAGCAGCTCCTCCCGGGCTGGAAACACCATATATTTT. It codes for CASSSSRAGNTIYF.

The chain links TRBV20-1 to TRBJ2-3; TRBD2 agrees at 9 bases. There are 16 residues in the CDR3. Germline V gives CDR1 DFQATT, CDR2 SNEGSKA (reference sequence). V lost 0 bases to trimming and J lost 5 bases; unmatched junction nucleotides: 9. Here the CDR3 reads CSARDPSSGKGDTQYF. Here the CDR3 DNA reads TGCAGTGCTAGAGATCCCTCTAGCGGGAAGGGAGATACGCAGTATTTT.

This rearrangement joins TRBV10-3 to TRBJ1-5; D remains unclear. This CDR3 region has 14 residues. Trimming stripped 4 bases from V and 1 base from J, with 8 bases between. Germline CDR1 reads ENHRY; CDR2 reads SYGVKD. The CDR3, as DNA: TGTGCCATCAGTGTTGGGCAAAGCAATCAGCCCCAGCATTTT. Amino acids: CAISVGQSNQPQHF.

This clonotype was seen at least ten times. This chain joins TRBV6-5 and TRBJ2-7; D is unclear. Germline CDR1 reads MNHEY; CDR2 reads SVGAGI. V lost 2 bases and J lost 2, with 7 bases in between. CDR3 size: 13 residues. CDR3 in amino acids: CASSYRATYEQYF. In nucleotides, the CDR3 is TGTGCCAGCAGTTACAGGGCCACCTACGAGCAGTACTTC.

This chain connects TRBV12-3 or TRBV12-4 to TRBJ2-7, with D perhaps matching TRBD2 (6 bases). The CDR3 covers 14 residues. Trimming removed 1 base at V and 3 bases at J, with 10 bases between. This CDR3 reads CASSLVEGSYEQYF. In DNA form, the CDR3 reads TGTGCCAGCAGTTTAGTGGAGGGGAGCTACGAGCAGTACTTC.

This clonotype was found a few times. The rearrangement uses TRBV20-1 and TRBJ1-2; D remains ambiguous. There are 11 residues in the CDR3. Per germline, CDR1 DFQATT and CDR2 SNEGSKA (reference sequence). The ends were cut back, 7 bases at V and 7 bases at J, with 13 bases in the middle. CDR3 coding DNA: TGCAGTGTCCGAGGACGGCCTGGCTACACCTTC. Its translation: CSVRGRPGYTF.

This clonotype was seen a handful of times. This chain uses TRBV11-3 with TRBJ1-6; no firm D call. CDR1 is SGHNT, CDR2 YENEEA, per germline. Trimming stripped 4 bases from V and 7 bases from J, with 11 bases between. This CDR3 has 14 amino acids. CDR3 sequence reads: CASSSGRVNSPLHF. The CDR3 DNA reads as TGTGCCAGCAGCTCCGGACGGGTAAATTCACCCCTCCACTTT.

This chain links TRBV4-2 with TRBJ2-5; 8 bases align to TRBD2. Per the germline V gene, CDR1 is LGHNA and CDR2 is YNFKEQ. After removal of 2 bases from V and 2 bases from J, the junction contained 16 bases not matched to a gene. The CDR3 is 19 amino acids. CDR3 sequence (DNA): TGTGCCAGCAGCCAAATAAGTGTAGGAGCGGGAGATGAACAAGAGACCCAGTACTTC. Translated: CASSQISVGAGDEQETQYF.

This sequence joins TRBV7-9 and TRBJ2-3; tentatively, D is TRBD2 (5 bases). The length of the CDR3 is 15 residues. Germline V CDR1 and CDR2: SEHNR, FQNEAQ (reference sequence). Trimming shortened V by 4 bases and J by 0 bases, and 11 bases separated the two germline ends. The CDR3 region has the DNA TGTGCCAGCAGCTCCACTACGGGGAGCACAGATACGCAGTATTTT. Translating it yields CASSSTTGSTDTQYF.

This chain joins TRBV24-1 and TRBJ2-3; 8 bases map to TRBD2. CDR3 size: 16 residues. Germline lookup yields CDR1 KGHDR and CDR2 SFDVKD. V lost 3 bases and J lost 2; bases outside the gene matches: 6. In nucleotides, the CDR3 is TGTGCCACCAGTGATGGGGCGGGAGGCTTCACAGATACGCAGTATTTT. Its protein product is CATSDGAGGFTDTQYF.

This clonotype showed up just a few times. The V gene is TRBV2, the J gene TRBJ1-1; no clear D gene. Germline V lookup: CDR1 SNHLY, CDR2 FYNNEI. V was shortened by 8 bases and J by 1 base, with 23 bases between the two germline ends. This CDR3 is 17 amino acids long. CDR3 sequence (DNA): TGTGCCAGCCGGGTTCCGGGTCGAAGTCGGCCGAACACTGAAGCTTTCTTT. Protein: CASRVPGRSRPNTEAFF.

A few counts support this clonotype. This chain joins TRBV4-3 and TRBJ1-6, with a tentative D call TRBD1 (6 bases). The CDR3 has 15 residues. V lost 0 bases to trimming and J lost 7 bases, with 10 bases between them. Germline loops: CDR1 LGHNA, CDR2 YSLEER. The DNA of the CDR3 is TGCGCCAGCAGCCAAGAGGTAGGGGGGAATTCACCCCTCCACTTT. Translating gives CASSQEVGGNSPLHF.

This clonotype has just a few counts. The chain has TRBV4-2 and TRBJ2-7; 10 bases match TRBD1. The V segment lost 0 bases and the J segment 6 bases; nucleotides outside the gene matches: 8. There are 16 residues in the CDR3. The germline V gene has CDR1 LGHNA and CDR2 YNFKEQ. This chain's CDR3 is CASSQDLGTGVLEQYF. As DNA, the CDR3 is TGTGCCAGCAGCCAAGATTTGGGGACAGGGGTACTCGAGCAGTACTTC.

There are many counts of this clonotype. CDR3 sequence reads: CSALPAGATSETQYF. The CDR3 DNA reads TGCAGTGCTCTACCAGCCGGGGCGACATCTGAGACCCAGTACTTC. The chain uses TRBV20-1 and TRBJ2-5, with D perhaps matching TRBD1 or TRBD2 (5 bases each). With 5 bases removed from V and 5 bases from J, the gap between germline ends came to 21 bases. Germline CDR1 and CDR2: DFQATT and SNEGSKA (reference sequence). This CDR3 contains 15 residues.

The CDR3 here is CASSKGQTNTEAFF. CDR3 in DNA: TGTGCCAGCAGTAAAGGACAGACGAACACTGAAGCTTTCTTT. V and J are TRBV6-1 and TRBJ1-1, with D tentatively TRBD1 (6 bases). Trimming pared 5 bases from V and 1 base from J, leaving 11 bases between. CDR1 is MNHNS, CDR2 SASEGT, per germline. The CDR3 loop spans 14 amino acids.

This clonotype was seen a few times. This rearrangement joins TRBV20-1 to TRBJ1-5, with a possible D match to TRBD1 (5 bases). V lost 0 bases to trimming and J lost 3 bases, with 9 bases between them. The CDR3 covers 14 residues. The germline V gene encodes CDR1 DFQATT and CDR2 SNEGSKA (reference sequence). The CDR3, as DNA: TGCAGTGCTAGAGATCGACAGTCCAATCAGCCCCAGCATTTT. It specifies CSARDRQSNQPQHF.

This clonotype was seen only a few times. The chain combines TRBV2 with TRBJ1-6, with 7 bases that match TRBD1. Germline V CDR1 and CDR2: SNHLY, FYNNEI. The V gene end was trimmed by 6 bases and the J gene end by 11 bases; junction bases not matched to a gene: 10. The CDR3 is 14 residues long. The CDR3 is CASRVGQYQTPLHF. For the CDR3, the DNA is TGTGCCAGCAGGGTGGGACAGTATCAGACACCCCTCCACTTT.

The V call is TRBV7-2, the J call TRBJ2-5; no definite D call. Germline V gene sequence: CDR1 SGHTA, CDR2 FQGNSA. The ends were cut back, 3 bases at V and 3 bases at J, with 8 bases in the middle. This CDR3 spans 13 amino acids. CDR3 nucleotides: TGTGCCAGCAGCTTGAGCCCTAAAGAGACCCAGTACTTC. As protein: CASSLSPKETQYF.

This chain uses TRBV29-1 with TRBJ2-7; no reliable D call. Trimming stripped 2 bases from V and 5 bases from J, with 7 bases between. CDR1 SQVTM and CDR2 ANQGSEA come from the germline V gene. There are 11 residues in the CDR3. The CDR3 DNA reads as TGCAGCGTTGAATCAAGGGACGAGCAGTACTTC. It is translated as CSVESRDEQYF.

This clonotype has at least ten counts. The V gene is TRBV10-3, the J gene TRBJ1-2; perhaps TRBD1 as D (5 bases). The germline V gene encodes CDR1 ENHRY and CDR2 SYGVKD. Trimming removed 6 bases from V and 1 base from J, with 9 bases in between. CDR3 size: 13 residues. As DNA, the CDR3 is TGTGCCATCAGCCTACAGGATAACTATGGCTACACCTTC. Amino acid sequence: CAISLQDNYGYTF.

The chain has TRBV4-1 and TRBJ2-7, with D possibly TRBD2 on 5 matching bases. Trimming left V 0 bases short and J 5 bases short, with 11 bases between. From germline, CDR1 is MGHRA and CDR2 YSYEKL. The CDR3 covers 14 residues. For the CDR3, the DNA is TGCGCCAGCAGCCAAGATCTACTAGTCGACGAGCAGTACTTC. It codes for CASSQDLLVDEQYF.

This clonotype was seen more than once but under ten times. This chain joins TRBV11-2 and TRBJ2-1; tentatively, D is TRBD2 (5 bases). Germline V gene data show CDR1 as SGHAT and CDR2 as FQNNGV. CDR3 length: 15 residues. V was pared by 1 base and J by 7 bases, with 14 bases between. CDR3 region: CASSLVPPRRNEQFF. DNA of the CDR3: TGTGCCAGCAGCTTAGTACCACCGCGGAGGAATGAGCAGTTCTTC.